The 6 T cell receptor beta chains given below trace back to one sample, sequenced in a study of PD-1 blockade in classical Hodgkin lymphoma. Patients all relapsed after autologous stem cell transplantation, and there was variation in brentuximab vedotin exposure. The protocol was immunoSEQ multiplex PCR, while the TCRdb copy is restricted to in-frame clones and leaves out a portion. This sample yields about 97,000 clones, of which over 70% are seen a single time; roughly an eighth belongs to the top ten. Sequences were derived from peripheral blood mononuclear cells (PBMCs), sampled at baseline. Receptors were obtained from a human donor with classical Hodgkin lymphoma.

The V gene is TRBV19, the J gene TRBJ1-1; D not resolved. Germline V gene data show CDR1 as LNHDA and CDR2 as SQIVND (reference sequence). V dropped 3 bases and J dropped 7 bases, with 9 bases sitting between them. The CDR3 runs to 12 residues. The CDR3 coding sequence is TGTGCCAGTAGTATTTTTGAAAGTGAAGCTTTCTTT. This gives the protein CASSIFESEAFF.

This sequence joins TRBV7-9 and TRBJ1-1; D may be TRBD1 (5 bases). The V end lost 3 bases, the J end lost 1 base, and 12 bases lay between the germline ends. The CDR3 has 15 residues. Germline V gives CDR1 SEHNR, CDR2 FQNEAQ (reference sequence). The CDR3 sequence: CASSFIGTANTEAFF. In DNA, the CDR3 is TGTGCCAGCAGCTTCATAGGGACGGCGAACACTGAAGCTTTCTTT.

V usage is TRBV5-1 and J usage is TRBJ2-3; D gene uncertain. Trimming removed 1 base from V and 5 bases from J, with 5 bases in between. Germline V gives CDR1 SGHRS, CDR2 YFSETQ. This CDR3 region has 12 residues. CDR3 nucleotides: TGCGCCAGCAGCTTGATGGGAGATACGCAGTATTTT. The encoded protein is CASSLMGDTQYF.

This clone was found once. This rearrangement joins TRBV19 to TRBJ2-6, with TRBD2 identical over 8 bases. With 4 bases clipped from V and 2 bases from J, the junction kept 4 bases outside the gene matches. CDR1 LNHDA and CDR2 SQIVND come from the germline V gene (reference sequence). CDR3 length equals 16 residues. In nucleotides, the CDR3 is TGTGCCAGTAGTACCCCGGGAGGGGCTGGGGCCAACGTCCTGACTTTC. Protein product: CASSTPGGAGANVLTF.

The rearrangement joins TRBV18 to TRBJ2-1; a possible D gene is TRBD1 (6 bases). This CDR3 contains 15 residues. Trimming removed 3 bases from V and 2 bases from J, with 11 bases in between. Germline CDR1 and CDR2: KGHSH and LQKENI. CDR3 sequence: CASSPNREPYNEQFF. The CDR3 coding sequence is TGTGCCAGCTCACCCAACAGGGAACCCTACAATGAGCAGTTCTTC.

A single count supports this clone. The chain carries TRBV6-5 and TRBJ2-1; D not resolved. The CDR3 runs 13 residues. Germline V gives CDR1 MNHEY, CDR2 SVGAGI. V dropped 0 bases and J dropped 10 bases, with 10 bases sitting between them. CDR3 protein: CASSYSVAGEQFF. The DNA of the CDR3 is TGTGCCAGCAGTTACTCAGTGGCAGGAGAGCAGTTCTTC.